The source of this T cell receptor (beta chain) is a study of OX40 agonist ivuxolimab in advanced cancers. Concerning the study at large: Ivuxolimab was a fully human IgG2 agonistic monoclonal antibody targeting the costimulatory receptor OX40 (CD134). Intravenous ivuxolimab was administered to patients every 2 weeks at six dose levels: 0.01, 0.1, 0.3, 1.5, 3 and 10 mg/kg. Of the approximately 50 dose-escalation patients, hepatocellular carcinoma was present in about 20, melanoma in roughly 15, renal cell carcinoma in 9 and head and neck cancer in 9. In the dose-escalation cohort, 75% to 90% of patients were male, and the mean age was approximately 60 years with a range of roughly 23 to 79. Prior anti-PD-1, anti-PD-L1 or anti-CTLA-4 therapy was permitted, and roughly two fifths of dose-escalation patients had received checkpoint inhibitors. Three dose-escalation patients achieved partial responses, one with hepatocellular carcinoma and two with cutaneous melanoma. Peripheral TCRbeta sequencing was intended to test whether TCR sequence diversity was altered and clonal T-cell expansion was caused by ivuxolimab. The paper reports the monotherapy dose-escalation portion (N of about 50 patients) of the phase I ivuxolimab trial.

A note on this clone: The antigen it recognizes is unknown. Base quality data are lacking; no much larger clone is found one base away.

To sequence the TCRbeta CDR3 region, genomic DNA was isolated from the sorted cells. The immunoSEQ Assay was used to sequence the TCRbeta CDR3 regions. Drawn from immuneACCESS, this table holds only the in-frame rearrangements with V and J called that TCRdb kept. Clones are partly lost; checked studies trace under half to an unresolved V gene and leave the rest unexplained. In all, the sample holds around 25,000 clones, and approximately 78% of those were seen once. The ten largest account for approximately 1.5% of the sample. The CDR3 goes from the cysteine to the phenylalanine over 15 residues. The retained sequence is limited to the CDR3, 45 bases, with the frame set at the first base. Per the germline V gene, MNHEY is the CDR1 and SVGAGI is the CDR2. Compared with germline, V lacks 4 bases and J lacks 7 bases; bases without a gene match: 9. The trial excluded patients who had a history of autoimmune disease or who were on systemic immunosuppression. Peripheral blood for TCR sequencing was drawn from every dose cohort at baseline, at cycle 4 day 1 and at cycle 7 day 1. The samples were taken from a phase I, first-in-human, multicenter, open-label dose-escalation trial of ivuxolimab. The trial enrolled adults with locally advanced or metastatic head and neck squamous cell, hepatocellular, melanoma or renal cell carcinoma. CD4+ and CD8+ T cells were sorted separately from peripheral blood before TCR sequencing.

What the work shows at the level of the full study, not this receptor alone: Low levels of normalized T-cell clonal expansion were also seen in some patients who did not respond. Clonal expansion of both CD4+ and CD8+ blood T cells was observed from baseline to week 6 at doses 0.1 to 3.0 mg/kg. In the 0.1-3.0 mg/kg groups, partial responders had among the lowest normalized peripheral clonal expansion, particularly in CD8+ T cells. Which antigens the clonally expanded peripheral T cells were specific for was not determined. After ivuxolimab, more expanded clones were found on average in CD8+ T cells than in CD4+ T cells.

Here the sequenced sample was CD4+ or CD8+ T cells sorted from blood, taken in a trial of the OX40 agonist ivuxolimab. The source is an adult with an advanced solid tumor such as melanoma, head and neck, liver or kidney cancer. The V gene is TRBV6-5 and the J gene is TRBJ1-1, and 10 junction bases match TRBD1. The CDR3 region reads CASSWTGGLKGEAFF. At the DNA level, the sequence is TGTGCCAGCAGTTGGACAGGGGGGCTGAAGGGTGAAGCTTTCTTT.